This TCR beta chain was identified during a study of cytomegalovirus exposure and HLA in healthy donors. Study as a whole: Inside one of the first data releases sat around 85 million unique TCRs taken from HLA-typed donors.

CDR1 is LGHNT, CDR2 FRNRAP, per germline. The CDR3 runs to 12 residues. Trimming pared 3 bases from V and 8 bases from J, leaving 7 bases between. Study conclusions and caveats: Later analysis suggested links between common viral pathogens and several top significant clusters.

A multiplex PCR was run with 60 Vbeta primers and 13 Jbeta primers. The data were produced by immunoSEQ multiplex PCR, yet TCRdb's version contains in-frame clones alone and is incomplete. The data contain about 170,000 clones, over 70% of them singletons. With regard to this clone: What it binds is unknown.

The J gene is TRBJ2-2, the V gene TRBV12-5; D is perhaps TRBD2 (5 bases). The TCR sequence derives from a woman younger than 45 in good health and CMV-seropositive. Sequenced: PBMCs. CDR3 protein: CASGFGVGELFF. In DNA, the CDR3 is TGTGCTAGTGGTTTCGGGGTAGGGGAGCTGTTTTTT.